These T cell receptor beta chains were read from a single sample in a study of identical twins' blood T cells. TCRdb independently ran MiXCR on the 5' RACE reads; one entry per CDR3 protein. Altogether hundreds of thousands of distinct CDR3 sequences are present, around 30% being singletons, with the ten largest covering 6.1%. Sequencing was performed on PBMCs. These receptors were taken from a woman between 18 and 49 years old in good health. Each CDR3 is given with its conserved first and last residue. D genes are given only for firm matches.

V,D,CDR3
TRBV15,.,CATSRVKGWTDTQYF
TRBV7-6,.,CASSLATARTTEAFF
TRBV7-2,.,CASSFSGFYNEQFF
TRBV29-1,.,CSVGGTGTEAFF
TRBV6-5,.,CASSYSMWGTDTQYF
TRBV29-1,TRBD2,CSVVIAGGRNEQFF
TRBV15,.,CATSRVPSYNEQFF
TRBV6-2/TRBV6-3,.,CASSDGGTTGTEAFF
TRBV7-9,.,CASSLGRDYAEAFF
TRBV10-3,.,CAISESLAHEQFF
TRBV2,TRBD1,CASRRDRNTEAFF
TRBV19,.,CASDTGYNQPQHF
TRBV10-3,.,CAIGWDYNYGYTF
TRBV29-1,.,CSVIAGISSGANVLTF
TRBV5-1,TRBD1,CASSRGTATNEKLFF
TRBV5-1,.,CASSFTNEQFF
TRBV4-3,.,CASSQATGTEAFF
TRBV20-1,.,CSAKETNTGELFF
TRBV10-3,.,CAIGANQGKQPQHF
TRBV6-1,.,CASSEFGQSYNEQFF
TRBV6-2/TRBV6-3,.,CASSYSVTGFDTEAFF
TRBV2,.,CASSFRSGANVLTF
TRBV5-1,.,CANSLAGENTGELFF
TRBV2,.,CASIARRDGNEQFF
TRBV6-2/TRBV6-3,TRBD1,CASRTGGLMNTEAFF
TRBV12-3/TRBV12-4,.,CASRPIVYTGELFF